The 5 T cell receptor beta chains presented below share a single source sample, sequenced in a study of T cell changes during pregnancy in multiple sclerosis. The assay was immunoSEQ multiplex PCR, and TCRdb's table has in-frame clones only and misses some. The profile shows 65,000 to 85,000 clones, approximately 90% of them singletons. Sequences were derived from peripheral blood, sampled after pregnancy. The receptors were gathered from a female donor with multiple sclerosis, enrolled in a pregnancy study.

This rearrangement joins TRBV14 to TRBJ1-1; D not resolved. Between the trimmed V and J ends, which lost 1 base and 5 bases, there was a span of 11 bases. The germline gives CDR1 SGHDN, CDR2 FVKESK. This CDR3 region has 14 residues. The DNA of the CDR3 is TGTGCCAGCAGCCAAGTACTGGGCGGGACTGAAGCTTTCTTT. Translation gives CASSQVLGGTEAFF.

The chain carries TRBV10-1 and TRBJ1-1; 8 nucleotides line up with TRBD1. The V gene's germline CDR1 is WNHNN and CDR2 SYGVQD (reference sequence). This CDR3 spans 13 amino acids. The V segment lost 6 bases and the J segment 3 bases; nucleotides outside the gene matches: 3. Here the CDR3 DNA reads TGCGCCAGCAGCGACAGGGGATACACTGAAGCTTTCTTT. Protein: CASSDRGYTEAFF.

As DNA, the CDR3 is TGCAGCGTTTACGGGACAGGGAAAGGCTACACCTTC. This gives the protein CSVYGTGKGYTF. The chain has TRBV29-1 and TRBJ1-2; 9 bases are a match to TRBD1. The trim removed 5 bases at V and 8 bases at J, leaving 6 bases unmatched. Germline CDR1 is SQVTM and CDR2 is ANQGSEA. The CDR3 has 12 amino acids.

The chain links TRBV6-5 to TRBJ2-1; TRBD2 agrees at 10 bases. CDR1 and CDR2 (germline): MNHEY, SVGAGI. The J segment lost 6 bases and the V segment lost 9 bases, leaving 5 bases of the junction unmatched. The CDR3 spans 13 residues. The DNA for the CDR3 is TGTGCCAGTAAGCGGGAGGGCCCCAATGAGCAGTTCTTC. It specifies CASKREGPNEQFF.

The CDR3 loop is CASSQDRSGRGSYNEQFF. As DNA, the CDR3 is TGCGCCAGCAGCCAAGATAGGAGCGGGAGGGGCTCCTACAATGAGCAGTTCTTC. The rearrangement uses TRBV4-3 and TRBJ2-1; 10 nucleotides agree with TRBD2. The CDR3 loop spans 18 amino acids. V was clipped by 0 bases and J by 0 bases; unmatched bases: 5. The germline V gene has CDR1 LGHNA and CDR2 YSLEER.